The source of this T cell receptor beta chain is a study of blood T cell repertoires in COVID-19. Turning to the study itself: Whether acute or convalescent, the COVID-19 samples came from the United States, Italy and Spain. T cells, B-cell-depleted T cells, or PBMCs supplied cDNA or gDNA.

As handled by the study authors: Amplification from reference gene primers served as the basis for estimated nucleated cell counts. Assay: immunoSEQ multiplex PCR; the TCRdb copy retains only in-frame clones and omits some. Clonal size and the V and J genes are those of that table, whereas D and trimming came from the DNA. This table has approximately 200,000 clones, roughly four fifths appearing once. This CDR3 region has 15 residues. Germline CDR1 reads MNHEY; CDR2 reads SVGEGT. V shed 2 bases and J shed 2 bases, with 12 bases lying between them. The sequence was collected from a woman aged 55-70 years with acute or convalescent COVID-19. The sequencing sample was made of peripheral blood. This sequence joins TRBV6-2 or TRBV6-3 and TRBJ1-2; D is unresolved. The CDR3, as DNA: TGTGCCAGCAGTTACCCGGGAGTACTAAACTATGGCTACACCTTC. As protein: CASSYPGVLNYGYTF.